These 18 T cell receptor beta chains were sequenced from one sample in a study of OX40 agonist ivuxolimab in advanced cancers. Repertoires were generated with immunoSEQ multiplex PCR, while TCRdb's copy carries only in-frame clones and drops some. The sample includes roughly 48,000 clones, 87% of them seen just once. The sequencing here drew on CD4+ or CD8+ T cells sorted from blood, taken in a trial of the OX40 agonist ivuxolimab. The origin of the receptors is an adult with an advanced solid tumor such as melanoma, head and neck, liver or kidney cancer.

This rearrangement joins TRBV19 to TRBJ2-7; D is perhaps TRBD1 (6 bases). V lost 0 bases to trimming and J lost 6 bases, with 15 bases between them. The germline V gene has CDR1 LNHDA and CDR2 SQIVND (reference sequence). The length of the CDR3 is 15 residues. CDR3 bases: TGTGCCAGTAGTATAGATAATCAGGGGCTGGGCGAGCAGTACTTC. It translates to CASSIDNQGLGEQYF.

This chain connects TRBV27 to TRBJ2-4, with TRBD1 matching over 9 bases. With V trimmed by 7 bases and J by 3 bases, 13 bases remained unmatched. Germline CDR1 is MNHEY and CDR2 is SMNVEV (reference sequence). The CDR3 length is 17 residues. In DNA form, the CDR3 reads TGTGCCAGCATCCCCCCCCCGGACAGGGGTGGCAAAAACATTCAGTACTTC. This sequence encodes CASIPPPDRGGKNIQYF.

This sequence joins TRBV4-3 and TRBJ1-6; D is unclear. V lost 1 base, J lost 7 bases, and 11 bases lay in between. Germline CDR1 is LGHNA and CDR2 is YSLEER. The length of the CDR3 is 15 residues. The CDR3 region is CASSQVGEFNSPLHF. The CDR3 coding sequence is TGCGCCAGCAGCCAAGTAGGCGAATTCAATTCACCCCTCCACTTT.

The CDR3 nucleotides are TGTGCCAGTACCCAAAGACAGACAGGGGGCAGGACCACAGATACGCAGTATTTT. Its protein product is CASTQRQTGGRTTDTQYF. This rearrangement joins TRBV19 to TRBJ2-3; 10 bases match TRBD1. J gave up 2 bases and V 7 bases, and 15 bases lay outside the gene matches. Germline CDR1 reads LNHDA; CDR2 reads SQIVND (reference sequence). CDR3 length: 18 amino acids.

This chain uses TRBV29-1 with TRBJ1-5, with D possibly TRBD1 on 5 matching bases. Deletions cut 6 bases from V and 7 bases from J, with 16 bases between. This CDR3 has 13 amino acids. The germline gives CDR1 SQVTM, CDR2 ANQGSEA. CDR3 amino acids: CSVVKGWGQPQHF. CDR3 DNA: TGCAGCGTAGTGAAAGGGTGGGGGCAGCCCCAGCATTTT.

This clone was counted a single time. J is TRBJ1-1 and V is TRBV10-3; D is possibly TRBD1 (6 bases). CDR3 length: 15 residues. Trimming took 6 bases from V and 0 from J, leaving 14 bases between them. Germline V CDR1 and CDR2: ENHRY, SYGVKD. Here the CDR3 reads CAISPGATLNTEAFF. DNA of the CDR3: TGTGCCATCAGCCCAGGGGCGACCCTGAACACTGAAGCTTTCTTT.

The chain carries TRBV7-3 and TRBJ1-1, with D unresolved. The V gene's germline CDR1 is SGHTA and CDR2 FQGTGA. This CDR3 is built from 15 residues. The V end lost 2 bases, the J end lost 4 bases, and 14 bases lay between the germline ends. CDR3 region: CASSLASGETTEAFF. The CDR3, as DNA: TGTGCCAGCAGCTTAGCGTCAGGCGAGACCACTGAAGCTTTCTTT.

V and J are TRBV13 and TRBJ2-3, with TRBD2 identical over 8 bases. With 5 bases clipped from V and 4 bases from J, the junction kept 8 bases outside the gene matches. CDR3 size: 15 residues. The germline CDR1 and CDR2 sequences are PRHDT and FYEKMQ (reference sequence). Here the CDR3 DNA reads TGTGCCAGCAGCCCGAGCGGGAGCTGGGCAGATACGCAGTATTTT. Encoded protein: CASSPSGSWADTQYF.

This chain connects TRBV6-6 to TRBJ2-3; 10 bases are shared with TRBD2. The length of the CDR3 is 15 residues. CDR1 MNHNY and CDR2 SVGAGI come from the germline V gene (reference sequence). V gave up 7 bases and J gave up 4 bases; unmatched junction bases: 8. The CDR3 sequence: CASTVLAGGPDTQYF. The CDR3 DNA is TGTGCCAGCACAGTATTAGCGGGAGGCCCAGATACGCAGTATTTT.

In DNA, the CDR3 is TGTGCCAGCAGGGCAGGAGTGTATGGCTACACCTTC. Translation: CASRAGVYGYTF. The chain combines TRBV6-5 with TRBJ1-2; D is uncertain. The CDR3 covers 12 residues. Germline CDR1 MNHEY, CDR2 SVGAGI. With 6 bases removed from V and 5 bases from J, the gap between germline ends came to 10 bases.

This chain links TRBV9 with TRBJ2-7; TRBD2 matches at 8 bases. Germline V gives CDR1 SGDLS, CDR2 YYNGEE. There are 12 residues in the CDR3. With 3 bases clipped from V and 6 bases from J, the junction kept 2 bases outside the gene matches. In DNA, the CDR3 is TGTGCCAGCAGCGCCGGGGGGGGCGAGCAGTACTTC. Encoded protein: CASSAGGGEQYF.

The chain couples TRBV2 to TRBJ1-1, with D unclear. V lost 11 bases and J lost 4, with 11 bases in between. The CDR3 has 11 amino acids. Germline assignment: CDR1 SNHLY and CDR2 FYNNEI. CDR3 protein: CAVRASTEAFF. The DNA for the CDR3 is TGTGCCGTACGGGCGTCCACTGAAGCTTTCTTT.

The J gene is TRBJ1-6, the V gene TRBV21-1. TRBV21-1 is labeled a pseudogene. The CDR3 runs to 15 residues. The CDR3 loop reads CASSKTGRSRSPLHF. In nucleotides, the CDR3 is TGTGCCAGCAGCAAAACGGGCAGGTCTAGGTCACCCCTCCACTTT.

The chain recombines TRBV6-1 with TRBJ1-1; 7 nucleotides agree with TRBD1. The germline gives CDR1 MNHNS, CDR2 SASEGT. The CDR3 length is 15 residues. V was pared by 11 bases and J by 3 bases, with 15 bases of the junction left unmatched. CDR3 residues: CAGKYDREWDTEAFF. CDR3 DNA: TGTGCCGGAAAATACGACAGGGAGTGGGACACTGAAGCTTTCTTT.

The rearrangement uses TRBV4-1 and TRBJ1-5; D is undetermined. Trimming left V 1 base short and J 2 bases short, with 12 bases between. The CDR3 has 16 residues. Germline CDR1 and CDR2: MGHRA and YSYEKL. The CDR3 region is CASSQGPPEGNQPQHF. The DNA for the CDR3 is TGCGCCAGCAGCCAAGGGCCTCCGGAAGGCAATCAGCCCCAGCATTTT.

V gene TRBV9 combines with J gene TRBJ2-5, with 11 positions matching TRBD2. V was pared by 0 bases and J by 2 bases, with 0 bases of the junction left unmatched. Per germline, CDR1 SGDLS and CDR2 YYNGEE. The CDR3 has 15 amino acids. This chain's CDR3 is CASSVGTSGQETQYF. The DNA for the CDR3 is TGTGCCAGCAGCGTAGGGACTAGCGGGCAAGAGACCCAGTACTTC.

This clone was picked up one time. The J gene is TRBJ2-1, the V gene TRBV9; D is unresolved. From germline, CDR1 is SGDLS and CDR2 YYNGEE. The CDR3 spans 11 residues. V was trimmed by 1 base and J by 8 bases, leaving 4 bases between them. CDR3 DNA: TGTGCCAGCAGCGTATTTGATGAGCAGTTCTTC. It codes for CASSVFDEQFF.

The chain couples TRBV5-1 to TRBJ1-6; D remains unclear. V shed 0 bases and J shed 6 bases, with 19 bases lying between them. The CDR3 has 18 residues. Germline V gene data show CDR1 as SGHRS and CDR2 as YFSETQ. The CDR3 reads CASSLAGGITGPNSPLHF. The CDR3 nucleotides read TGCGCCAGCAGCTTGGCCGGAGGCATAACCGGGCCTAATTCACCCCTCCACTTT.